This T cell receptor (beta chain) was documented in a study of response to subunit inactivated influenza vaccine. Study conclusions and caveats: Authors suggested that a seasonal influenza vaccination recruits few new T cells each time.

This CDR3 spans 14 amino acids. V gave up 4 bases and J gave up 8 bases, with 16 bases separating them. The germline CDR1 and CDR2 sequences are SGHRS and YFSETQ. TCRdb re-derived calls from the RT-PCR reads in MiXCR, one entry per CDR3 protein. The sample shows about 180,000 distinct CDR3 sequences, around 9% of them seen only once. This clonotype came up a few times. The antigen is undetermined. This rearrangement joins TRBV5-1 to TRBJ2-4, with D tentatively TRBD1 (6 bases). The sequence derives from a man aged 50 to 60 who received an inactivated influenza vaccine. The sequencing here drew on non-naive T cells sorted from PBMCs, taken on the day of vaccination. This CDR3 reads CASSDGTLGYIQYF. CDR3 coding DNA: TGCGCCAGCAGCGACGGGACATTAGGATACATTCAGTACTTC.